Listed below are T cell receptor beta chains from one sample, sequenced in a study of blood T cell repertoires in COVID-19. Only in-frame clones appear in the TCRdb table, and some are missing; sequencing was by immunoSEQ multiplex PCR. The sample records 150,000 to 200,000 clones, over 70% being singletons. What was sequenced was PBMCs or T cells enriched from blood (not recorded which). These TCRs come from a woman aged 60 to 75 who had recovered from COVID-19. CDR3s include the opening cysteine and the closing phenylalanine or tryptophan.

j_call: TRBJ2-3; v_call: TRBV29-1; cdr3_aa: CSVDPPGLASTDTQYF
j_call: TRBJ2-7; v_call: TRBV5-1; cdr3_aa: CASCGTSGVGEQYF
j_call: TRBJ2-5; v_call: TRBV12-3/TRBV12-4; cdr3_aa: CASSPTDETQYF
j_call: TRBJ1-2; v_call: TRBV6-5; cdr3_aa: CASRSRGGYTF
j_call: TRBJ1-4; v_call: TRBV28; cdr3_aa: CASSVIAPSGGESEKLFF
j_call: TRBJ2-3; v_call: TRBV18; cdr3_aa: CASSPPTLQGGTTDTQYF
j_call: TRBJ1-1; v_call: TRBV5-8; cdr3_aa: CASSLFLGTGGHLAGAFF
j_call: TRBJ2-2; v_call: TRBV18; cdr3_aa: CASSQQGNTGELFF
j_call: TRBJ2-1; v_call: TRBV28; cdr3_aa: CASIFGQGLYNEQFF
j_call: TRBJ2-7; v_call: TRBV5-1; cdr3_aa: CASSWTGVSYEQYF